This TCR beta chain was retrieved from a study of Graves' ophthalmopathy and Graves' hyperthyroidism. As the template, RNA transcripts were used to amplify TCR beta CDR3 regions. RT-PCR in the first round used HTBI primers; a second-round multiplex PCR followed. TCRdb analysed the multiplex PCR reads with MiXCR anew, one entry per CDR3 protein. The sample records almost 750,000 distinct CDR3 sequences, approximately 40% being singletons. This CDR3 is 16 amino acids long. Germline V gene data show CDR1 as WSHSY and CDR2 as SAAADI. Comment on this clonotype: The junction differs from germline at one of its ends, possibly a read error.

Sequencing was performed on peripheral blood. The chain is built from TRBV10-2 and TRBJ1-5, with 7 bases aligning to TRBD1. This TCR was sampled from an adult man with Graves' ophthalmopathy. The DNA of the CDR3 is TGTGCCAGCAGGGGACAGAGGGTAATCGGTAATCAGCCCCAGCATTTT. Its translation: CASRGQRVIGNQPQHF.